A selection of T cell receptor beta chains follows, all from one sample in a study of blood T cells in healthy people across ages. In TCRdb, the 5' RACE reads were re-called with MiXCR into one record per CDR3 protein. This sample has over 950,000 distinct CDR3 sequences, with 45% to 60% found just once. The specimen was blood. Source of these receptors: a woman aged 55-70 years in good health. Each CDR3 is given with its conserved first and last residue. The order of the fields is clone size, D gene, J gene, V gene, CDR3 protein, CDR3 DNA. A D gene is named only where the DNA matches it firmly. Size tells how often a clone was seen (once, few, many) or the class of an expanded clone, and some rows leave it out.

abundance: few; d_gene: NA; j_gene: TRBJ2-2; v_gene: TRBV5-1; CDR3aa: CASSLVALHTGELFF; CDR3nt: TGCGCCAGCAGCTTGGTCGCGCTCCACACCGGGGAGCTGTTTTTT
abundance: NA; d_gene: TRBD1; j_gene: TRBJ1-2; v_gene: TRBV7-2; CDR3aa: CASSLLFGTDPYGYTF; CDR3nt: TGTGCCAGCAGCCTACTCTTCGGGACAGATCCCTATGGCTACACCTTC
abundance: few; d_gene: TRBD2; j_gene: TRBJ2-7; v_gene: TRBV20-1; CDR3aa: CSARPPITSGSEKQYF; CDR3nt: TGCAGTGCCCGCCCCCCGATAACTAGCGGGAGTGAAAAGCAGTACTTC
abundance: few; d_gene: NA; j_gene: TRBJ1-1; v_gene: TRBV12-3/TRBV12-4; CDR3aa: CASSLNVVGTEAFF; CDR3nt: TGTGCCAGCAGTTTAAACGTCGTCGGCACTGAAGCTTTCTTT
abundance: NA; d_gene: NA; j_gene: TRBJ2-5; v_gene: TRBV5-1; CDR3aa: CASSPSAQKETQYF; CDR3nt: TGCGCCAGCAGCCCGTCGGCGCAAAAAGAGACCCAGTACTTC
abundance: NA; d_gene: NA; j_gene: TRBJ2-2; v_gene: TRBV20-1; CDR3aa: CSARTPPDNTGELFF; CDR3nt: TGCAGTGCTAGAACACCCCCGGATAACACCGGGGAGCTGTTTTTT
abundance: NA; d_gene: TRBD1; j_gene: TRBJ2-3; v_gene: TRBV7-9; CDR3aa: CASSKSDRGDTQYF; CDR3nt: TGTGCCAGCAGCAAGTCCGACAGGGGAGATACGCAGTATTTT
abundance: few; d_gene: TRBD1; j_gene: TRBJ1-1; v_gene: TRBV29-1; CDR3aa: CSVAGTGNGEAFF; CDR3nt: TGCAGCGTAGCCGGGACAGGGAACGGTGAAGCTTTCTTT
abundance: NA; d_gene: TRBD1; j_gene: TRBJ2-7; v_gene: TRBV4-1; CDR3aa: CAGSQRDSRYEQYF; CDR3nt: TGCGCCGGCAGCCAAAGGGACAGTAGATACGAGCAGTACTTC
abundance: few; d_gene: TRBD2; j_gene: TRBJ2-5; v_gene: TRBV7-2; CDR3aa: CASSKGLAGLETQYF; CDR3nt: TGTGCCAGCAGCAAGGGACTAGCGGGCTTAGAGACCCAGTACTTC
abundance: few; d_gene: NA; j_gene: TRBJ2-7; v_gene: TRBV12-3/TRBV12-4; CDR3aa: CASSLTRDGEQYF; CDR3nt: TGTGCCAGCAGTTTAACCCGAGACGGCGAGCAGTACTTC
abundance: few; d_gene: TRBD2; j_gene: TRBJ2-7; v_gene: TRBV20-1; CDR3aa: CSVRGAGGAYEQYF; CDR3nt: TGCAGTGTCAGAGGGGCGGGAGGTGCCTACGAGCAGTACTTC